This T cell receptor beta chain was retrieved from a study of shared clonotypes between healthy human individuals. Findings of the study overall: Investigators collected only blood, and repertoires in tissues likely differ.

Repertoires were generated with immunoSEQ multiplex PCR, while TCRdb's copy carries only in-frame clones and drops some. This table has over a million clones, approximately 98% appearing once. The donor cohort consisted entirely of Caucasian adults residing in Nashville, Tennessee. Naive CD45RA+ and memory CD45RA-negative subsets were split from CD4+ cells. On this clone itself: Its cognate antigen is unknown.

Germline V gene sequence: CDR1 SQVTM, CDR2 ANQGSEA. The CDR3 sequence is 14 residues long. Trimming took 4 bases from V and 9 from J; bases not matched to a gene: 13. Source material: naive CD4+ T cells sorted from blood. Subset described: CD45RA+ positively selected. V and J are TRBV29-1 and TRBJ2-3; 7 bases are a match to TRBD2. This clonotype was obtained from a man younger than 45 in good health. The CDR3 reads CSVGGLASGSTQYF. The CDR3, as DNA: TGCAGCGTTGGTGGGTTGGCTAGCGGTTCGACGCAGTATTTT.